A selection of T cell receptor beta chains follows, all from one sample in a study of post-analysis software for immune sequencing data. TCRdb called the PCR reads again in MiXCR, with one record for every CDR3 protein. Of hundreds of thousands of distinct CDR3 sequences in the sample, roughly 58% were seen once. Sequenced input: blood. The source is a girl aged 10-17 years with multiple sclerosis. Each CDR3 is given with its conserved first and last residue. D genes are given only for firm matches. Size tells how often a clone was seen (once, few, many) or the class of an expanded clone, and some rows leave it out.

len,abundance,j_gene,d_gene,v_gene,CDR3aa,CDR3nt
14,NA,TRBJ2-1,TRBD1,TRBV20-1,CSANAGTGDNEQFF,TGCAGTGCCAACGCGGGGACAGGAGACAATGAGCAGTTCTTC
13,NA,TRBJ2-7,NA,TRBV6-6,CASSYVGAHEQYF,TGTGCCAGCAGTTACGTTGGGGCCCACGAGCAGTACTTC
13,few,TRBJ2-7,TRBD2,TRBV20-1,CSASLAGDYEQYF,TGCAGTGCTAGCCTAGCGGGAGACTACGAGCAGTACTTC
15,NA,TRBJ2-5,NA,TRBV12-5,CASDQRRGNQETQYF,TGTGCTAGTGACCAACGCCGGGGCAACCAAGAGACCCAGTACTTC
18,few,TRBJ2-1,TRBD2,TRBV15,CATSREGASGRASNEQFF,TGTGCCACCAGCAGAGAGGGGGCTAGCGGGAGGGCCAGCAATGAGCAGTTCTTC
15,few,TRBJ2-7,TRBD1,TRBV14,CASSQGTGASYEQYF,TGTGCCAGCAGCCAGGGGACAGGGGCCTCCTACGAGCAGTACTTC
15,NA,TRBJ2-1,NA,TRBV12-3/TRBV12-4,CASSPGGTAYNEQFF,TGTGCCAGCAGCCCCGGGGGGACAGCCTACAATGAGCAGTTCTTC
13,NA,TRBJ2-5,NA,TRBV12-3/TRBV12-4,CASSRRLEETQYF,TGTGCCAGCAGTAGGAGGTTAGAAGAGACCCAGTACTTC
13,NA,TRBJ2-1,NA,TRBV2,CASSDRGPHEQFF,TGTGCCAGCAGTGATCGGGGCCCACATGAGCAGTTCTTC
12,NA,TRBJ2-5,NA,TRBV10-3,CAISESAGREYF,TGTGCCATCAGTGAGTCCGCCGGCCGAGAGTACTTC
13,NA,TRBJ2-5,NA,TRBV15,CATNRRGQETQYF,TGTGCCACCAACCGTCGGGGCCAAGAGACCCAGTACTTC
15,NA,TRBJ2-7,TRBD2,TRBV10-3,CAIGQSTSGSNEQYF,TGTGCCATCGGGCAATCGACTAGCGGGAGTAACGAGCAGTACTTC
15,few,TRBJ2-7,TRBD2,TRBV6-1,CASAARASGDREQYF,TGTGCCAGCGCGGCCAGGGCTAGCGGAGATCGCGAGCAGTACTTC
14,NA,TRBJ2-2,NA,TRBV24-1,CATSETTPTGELFF,TGTGCCACCAGTGAGACGACCCCCACCGGGGAGCTGTTTTTT
14,NA,TRBJ1-1,TRBD1,TRBV20-1,CSATETGTNTEAFF,TGCAGTGCTACCGAGACAGGGACGAACACTGAAGCTTTCTTT
16,NA,TRBJ1-2,NA,TRBV7-9,CASSLALVQGRWGYTF,TGTGCCAGCAGCTTAGCATTAGTCCAGGGGCGTTGGGGCTACACCTTC
14,few,TRBJ2-7,NA,TRBV12-3/TRBV12-4,CASAQHSRTYEQYF,TGTGCCAGCGCTCAACACTCTAGAACCTACGAGCAGTACTTC
12,once,TRBJ2-7,TRBD1,TRBV20-1,CSAVTGFNEQYF,TGCAGCGCTGTGACAGGGTTTAACGAGCAGTACTTC
15,few,TRBJ2-1,TRBD2,TRBV20-1,CSARAWLAGVNEQFF,TGCAGTGCTAGAGCGTGGCTAGCGGGAGTCAATGAGCAGTTCTTC
15,NA,TRBJ2-7,NA,TRBV5-1,CASSFSPRDTYEQYF,TGCGCCAGCAGCTTTAGCCCCAGGGACACCTACGAGCAGTACTTC
15,few,TRBJ2-2,NA,TRBV7-3,CASSLAGSRTGELFF,TGTGCCAGCAGCCTAGCCGGCTCGAGGACCGGGGAGCTGTTTTTT
17,NA,TRBJ2-2,TRBD2,TRBV29-1,CSVGGAEGGRNTGELFF,TGCAGCGTCGGAGGGGCGGAGGGAGGGAGGAACACCGGGGAGCTGTTTTTT
15,NA,TRBJ2-6,TRBD1,TRBV12-3/TRBV12-4,CATKPGQSGANVLTF,TGTGCCACCAAACCGGGACAGTCTGGGGCCAACGTCCTGACTTTC
15,NA,TRBJ2-7,TRBD1,TRBV20-1,CSARDGDRGSYEQYF,TGCAGTGCTAGAGATGGGGACAGGGGCTCCTACGAGCAGTACTTC
12,NA,TRBJ2-1,NA,TRBV29-1,CSVGGVYNEQFF,TGCAGCGTTGGCGGGGTTTACAATGAGCAGTTCTTC
15,NA,TRBJ1-2,NA,TRBV25-1,CASSELGGPRRGYTF,TGTGCCAGCAGTGAATTAGGGGGGCCGCGTCGGGGCTACACCTTC
15,NA,TRBJ2-5,TRBD2,TRBV10-3,CAISLGLAVIETQYF,TGTGCCATCAGCCTAGGACTAGCGGTTATAGAGACCCAGTACTTC
16,NA,TRBJ2-5,TRBD1,TRBV15,CATSPTGTGYQETQYF,TGTGCCACCAGCCCTACAGGGACAGGGTATCAAGAGACCCAGTACTTC
14,once,TRBJ2-4,NA,TRBV3-1,CASSQTLAKNIQYF,TGTGCCAGCAGCCAAACCTTAGCCAAAAACATTCAGTACTTC
14,NA,TRBJ2-5,NA,TRBV7-9,CASSERVLQETQYF,TGTGCCAGCAGCGAGCGGGTGCTCCAAGAGACCCAGTACTTC
15,NA,TRBJ2-5,NA,TRBV28,CASSLGPVTKETQYF,TGTGCCAGCAGTTTAGGGCCAGTAACTAAAGAGACCCAGTACTTC
14,few,TRBJ1-1,NA,TRBV15,CATSREAQNTEAFF,TGTGCCACCAGCAGAGAAGCCCAGAACACTGAAGCTTTCTTT
15,few,TRBJ2-7,TRBD1,TRBV4-1,CASSQEGQGPYEQYF,TGCGCCAGCAGCCAAGAGGGACAGGGACCCTACGAGCAGTACTTC
16,NA,TRBJ2-3,TRBD1,TRBV9,CASSSLQGLITDTQYF,TGTGCCAGCAGCAGTCTACAGGGGCTCATCACAGATACGCAGTATTTT
17,few,TRBJ1-1,TRBD1,TRBV9,CASSVETGGVYSDEAFF,TGTGCCAGCAGCGTAGAGACAGGGGGCGTGTATTCCGATGAAGCTTTCTTT
14,NA,TRBJ1-4,NA,TRBV5-1,CASSKRATNEKLFF,TGCGCCAGCAGTAAGAGGGCAACTAATGAAAAACTGTTTTTT
17,NA,TRBJ2-1,TRBD2,TRBV7-3,CASSLPNLAGAYNEQFF,TGTGCCAGCAGCTTACCTAATCTAGCGGGAGCCTACAATGAGCAGTTCTTC
15,NA,TRBJ2-7,TRBD2,TRBV29-1,CSVEVGLAGYNEQYF,TGCAGCGTTGAAGTAGGGCTAGCGGGATATAATGAGCAGTACTTC
15,NA,TRBJ2-1,TRBD2,TRBV5-1,CASSFGLAGVSEQFF,TGCGCCAGCAGCTTCGGGCTAGCGGGAGTTTCTGAGCAGTTCTTC
13,few,TRBJ2-7,NA,TRBV12-3/TRBV12-4,CASSFRTAYEQYF,TGTGCCAGCAGTTTTAGGACAGCCTACGAGCAGTACTTC
13,once,TRBJ2-3,NA,TRBV7-3,CASSLTYADTQYF,TGTGCCAGCAGCTTAACATATGCAGATACGCAGTATTTT
14,NA,TRBJ2-7,NA,TRBV29-1,CSVERRLGSYEQYF,TGCAGCGTTGAACGCAGGCTGGGCTCCTACGAGCAGTACTTC